The following is a T cell receptor (beta chain) sequence with its context. At one end the junction does not follow the germline gene, possibly because of a read error. TCRdb re-analysed the 5' RACE reads in MiXCR, keeping a single row per CDR3 protein. The data hold about 140,000 distinct CDR3 sequences, with more than 13% observed a single time. This sample stems from a study of T-cell memory formation after mild COVID-19. The CDR3 consists of 12 residues. V usage is TRBV12-3 or TRBV12-4 and J usage is TRBJ2-7, with D uncertain. This sequence was found in an adult woman who had mild COVID-19 (a few samples of this study predate the infection). Cell type and time point are not known. Sequencing used PBMCs or a T cell subset sorted from them (not recorded which). CDR3 sequence (DNA): TGTGACAGCAGTCTTAACCCCGGTGAGCAGTACTTC. It is translated as CDSSLNPGEQYF.